A single T cell receptor (beta chain) is shown here with its context. Its specific antigen is unknown. No qualities accompany the bases; no much larger clone lies one base away. Measured from the cysteine to the phenylalanine, the CDR3 is 14 residues long. Of all the DNA, just the CDR3 is kept, 42 bases in frame from base 1. From the germline V gene (reference sequence), CDR1 is MNHEY and CDR2 is SMNVEV. Relative to germline, V is 5 bases shorter and J is 1 base shorter, with 12 bases between their ends. These data are taken from a study of blood T cell repertoires in COVID-19 (dated by TCRdb to 2019 to 2021). About the full investigation: Samples covering the acute and convalescent phases of COVID-19 were provided by collaborators in the United States, Italy and Spain. A freely available public database, intended as a resource for researchers studying the immune response to SARS-CoV-2, is where the repertoires were released. Where HLA class I and class II types were available, the types were taken from metadata supplied by the sample provider, not from assay-based typing. A de-identified subject ID, COVID-19 status, age in years and sex were almost always included in the sample metadata. The material from the prospective study consisted of cDNA or gDNA derived from T cells, B-cell-depleted T cells, or PBMCs. Samples were obtained from the ongoing ImmuneRACE study (first 160 participants) and from 950 to 1,500 subjects provided by 6 global collaborators. The dataset comprised deeply sampled blood TCRbeta repertoires from subjects exposed to, actively infected with, or recovered from COVID-19. What the study reported, not specific to this receptor: The amount of clinical and demographic metadata varied by source and participant and was provided uncurated.

Whole blood was collected in K2EDTA tubes by collaborating institutions according to the institutions' own protocols. For TCRbeta analysis, collaborators shipped samples in one of three forms: frozen whole blood, isolated PBMCs, or DNA extracted from either of those sample types. TCRbeta CDR3 regions were amplified from genomic DNA by means of the immunoSEQ Assay, a bias-controlled multiplex PCR. The published analysis was carried out like this. The number of nucleated cells in each sample was estimated from the amplification of reference gene primers within the assay. Sequence reads were collapsed and filtered to measure the absolute abundance of every unique TCRbeta CDR3 rearrangement. For each sample, productive Simpson clonality was calculated by taking the square root of Simpson's diversity index across productive rearrangements. In TCRdb, the immuneACCESS table is reduced to in-frame sequences with V and J assigned. These tables do not hold every clone; where another copy was compared, an unresolved V gene accounts for under half, and the others remain unexplained. The DNA was the basis for D and trimming; V, J and clone size are from that table. This sample gives approximately 200,000 clones in total; about 87% of them show up just once. The ten largest clones represent around 1.6% of the sample.

The chain joins TRBV27 to TRBJ2-7; the D gene remains uncertain. The sample was peripheral blood. The TCR comes from a man between 65 and 85 years old with acute or convalescent COVID-19. The nucleotide sequence reads as follows: TGTGCCAGCAGTGAGAGGTACTGGTCCTACGAGCAGTACTTC. The encoded protein is CASSERYWSYEQYF.